What follows is one T cell receptor (beta chain) and its context. What it binds is not known. Germline V gene lookup returns CDR1 WNHNN and CDR2 SYGVQD (reference sequence). The V and J ends lost 10 bases and 5 bases respectively, with 21 bases between them. The CDR3 length is 14 residues. These data belong to a study of cytotoxic CD8 clonotypes in ibrutinib-treated CLL. Study summary: There were roughly 12 relapsed/refractory patients and about 15 treatment-naive patients, and 17 to 18 were IGHV unmutated.

TCR beta libraries used about 2 micrograms of DNA from cryopreserved PBMCs. General observations from the study: Age-matched healthy donor levels were exceeded by baseline clonality, which tracked circulating CD8+ T-cell counts.

Generated by immunoSEQ multiplex PCR, the TCRdb table keeps only in-frame clones and is missing some. Among about 120,000 clones listed, roughly 57% were seen once. V is TRBV10-1 and J is TRBJ2-7; D may match TRBD1 or TRBD2 (7 bases each). The clonotype originates from a human donor with chronic lymphocytic leukemia. The input for sequencing was PBMCs, taken after 24 months of ibrutinib treatment. CDR3 sequence: CANPFPGGANEQYF. CDR3 nucleotide sequence: TGCGCCAACCCATTCCCAGGGGGGGCTAACGAGCAGTACTTC.